The 22 T cell receptor beta chains below come from one sample, sequenced in a study of breast tumors, draining lymph nodes, adjacent tissues (dated by TCRdb to 2016 to 2017). Libraries came from multiplex PCR. The sequencer was an Illumina HiSeq 2000. TCRdb trimmed public reads at Q25 via fastp, called clones via MiXCR and kept in-frame beta chains. Rows merge per CDR3 protein into single entries with the most common DNA and genes. The sample has approximately 90,000 distinct CDR3 sequences on record, roughly 30% of them singletons. The top ten clonotypes cover over 7.5% of the sample. The lymph node samples were taken from the axillary draining lymph nodes of breast cancer patients. Sequencing was carried out using axillary lymph node tissue. The receptors were gathered from a female donor with breast cancer. Some clones in this sample may be carry-over from other donors' samples.

Many counts were recorded for this clonotype. A much larger clone lies a single base off, so this may be a read error. This sequence joins TRBV12-3 or TRBV12-4 and TRBJ1-5, with 9 positions matching TRBD1. The CDR3 loop spans 14 amino acids. CDR3 amino acids: CANSTGGYNQPQHF. The CDR3 coding sequence is TGTGCCAACAGTACAGGGGGCTATAATCAGCCCCAGCATTTT.

Points on this clonotype: A much larger clone differs by one base, so this may be a read error. The V and J genes are TRBV12-3 or TRBV12-4 and TRBJ2-7; D remains unclear. V lost 4 bases to trimming and J lost 3 bases, with 7 bases between them. The CDR3 runs 12 residues. The CDR3, as DNA: TGTGCCAGCAGTTCCGCGGACTACGAGCAGTACTTC. Its translation is CASSSADYEQYF.

This clonotype was observed at least ten times. The J gene is TRBJ2-7, the V gene TRBV14; maybe TRBD1 (6 bases). Germline V gene lookup returns CDR1 SGHDN and CDR2 FVKESK. The germline V and J ends were trimmed by 1 base and 3 bases, with 16 bases remaining between them. The CDR3 extends over 16 amino acids. The CDR3 sequence is CASSQAGQNLGYEQYF. In DNA, the CDR3 is TGTGCCAGCAGCCAAGCCGGACAGAACCTGGGCTACGAGCAGTACTTC.

About this clonotype: This may arise from a read error, as a much more abundant clone is one base away. The gene calls are TRBV11-3 and TRBJ2-5; D gene uncertain. Per the germline V gene, CDR1 is SGHNT and CDR2 is YENEEA. The CDR3 contains 16 residues. V was clipped by 5 bases and J by 4 bases, with 20 bases between them. CDR3 sequence reads: CASSQNGQAVRETQYF. Here the CDR3 DNA reads TGTGCCAGCAGCCAGAATGGCCAGGCGGTGCGAGAGACCCAGTACTTC.

The rearrangement links TRBV4-3 to TRBJ1-4, with D unclear. This CDR3 has 17 residues. CDR1 is LGHNA and CDR2 is YSLEER in the germline V gene. V was cut by 1 base and J by 0 bases, with 12 bases left in between. The CDR3 sequence: CASSQGPRIATNEKLFF. In DNA, the CDR3 is TGCGCCAGCAGCCAAGGGCCTCGGATCGCAACTAATGAAAAACTGTTTTTT.

This clonotype was seen ten or more times. In DNA, the CDR3 is TGCAGTGCTATCCTAACCACAGGGAGCAATCAGCCCCAGCATTTT. Encoded protein: CSAILTTGSNQPQHF. V usage is TRBV20-1 and J usage is TRBJ1-5; TRBD1 might be the D (6 bases). V was clipped by 4 bases and J by 1 base, with 14 bases between them. The CDR3 runs 15 residues. Per germline, CDR1 DFQATT and CDR2 SNEGSKA (reference sequence).

This clonotype has a single count. Its ends do not fully match the called genes, so a read error is possible. V is TRBV19 and J is TRBJ1-2; D gene uncertain. Germline CDR1 LNHDA, CDR2 SQIVND (reference sequence). This CDR3 region has 14 residues. The CDR3 DNA follows: TGTGCCAGTAGTACCACCCTCGACGCCTATGGCTTACCCTTC. Amino acid sequence: CASSTTLDAYGLPF.

This clonotype was counted at least ten times. The chain has TRBV6-5 and TRBJ1-2; D is perhaps TRBD1 (5 bases). Deletions cut 8 bases from V and 6 bases from J, with 22 bases between. This CDR3 region has 15 residues. Germline CDR1 MNHEY, CDR2 SVGAGI. As DNA, the CDR3 is TGTGCCAGCCGGGACTCCAGAAGGTCGGCCAATGGCTACACCTTC. Translated: CASRDSRRSANGYTF.

This clonotype came up many times. The chain couples TRBV20-1 to TRBJ2-6, with TRBD1 matching 12 bases. This CDR3 spans 17 amino acids. V lost 4 bases to trimming and J lost 2 bases; unmatched junction nucleotides: 6. CDR1 and CDR2 (germline): DFQATT, SNEGSKA (reference sequence). The CDR3 loop is CSATIRDRGPGANVLTF. The CDR3 bases are TGCAGTGCTACGATACGGGACAGGGGGCCTGGGGCCAACGTCCTGACTTTC.

This clonotype was observed a few times. The genes are TRBV12-3 or TRBV12-4 and TRBJ1-1; no clear D. CDR3 length: 14 residues. The V and J ends lost 10 bases and 2 bases respectively, with 17 bases between them. Here the CDR3 reads CATPCGLINTEAFF. CDR3 bases: TGTGCCACCCCTTGTGGGCTGATCAACACTGAAGCTTTCTTT.

A note on this clonotype: In this CDR3 the conserved last residue, phenylalanine or tryptophan, is missing, so a read error is likely. The V gene is TRBV18, the J gene TRBJ1-6, with D possibly being TRBD1 (5 bases). Per the germline V gene, CDR1 is KGHSH and CDR2 is LQKENI. The V end was cut by 4 bases, the J end by 8 bases, with 24 bases between. CDR3 length: 18 amino acids. CDR3 region: CASSRGSGPNTGDSPLHY. CDR3 DNA: TGTGCCAGCTCACGGGGATCGGGACCTAACACCGGGGATTCACCCCTCCACTAT.

This clonotype was found many times. The genes are TRBV12-3 or TRBV12-4 and TRBJ1-3, with D possibly TRBD1 on 6 matching bases. The CDR3 contains 14 residues. Trimming stripped 8 bases from V and 3 bases from J, with 14 bases between. The CDR3 loop is CASARARGGNTIYF. In nucleotides, the CDR3 is TGTGCCAGCGCCCGAGCCAGGGGTGGAAACACCATATATTTT.

This clonotype was picked up many times. This chain uses TRBV2 with TRBJ2-5; tentative D call: TRBD1 (7 bases). The CDR3 is made up of 15 amino acids. Between the trimmed V and J ends, which lost 6 bases and 1 base, there was a span of 15 bases. The germline V gene encodes CDR1 SNHLY and CDR2 FYNNEI. The CDR3 nucleotides are TGTGCCAGCAGCAAACGGGGGACAGCCCAAGAGACCCAGTACTTC. Translation: CASSKRGTAQETQYF.

The V and J genes are TRBV4-3 and TRBJ2-7, with TRBD2 identical over 8 bases. CDR3 length equals 17 residues. The junction had 17 bases not matched to a gene; V was cut back by 1 base and J by 9 bases. The germline V gene encodes CDR1 LGHNA and CDR2 YSLEER. The CDR3 sequence is CASSQAHTVAGMYGQYF. CDR3 DNA: TGCGCCAGCAGCCAAGCCCATACCGTAGCGGGAATGTATGGGCAGTACTTC.

This clonotype was seen ten or more times. This rearrangement joins TRBV7-3 to TRBJ2-3; 9 bases map to TRBD2. The CDR3 runs 15 residues. Germline V gene sequence: CDR1 SGHTA, CDR2 FQGTGA. With V trimmed by 4 bases and J by 5 bases, 7 bases remained unmatched. This chain's CDR3 is CASSSLAGAEDTQYF. The CDR3 nucleotides are TGTGCCAGCAGCTCCTTAGCGGGAGCGGAAGATACGCAGTATTTT.

This clonotype has a handful of counts. Germline is not matched at one junction end, which may reflect a read error. The chain has TRBV11-2 and TRBJ2-5; TRBD2 agrees at 7 bases. This CDR3 has 11 amino acids. Per germline, CDR1 SGHAT and CDR2 FQNNGV. The CDR3 sequence is CASSFGGTPYF. As DNA, the CDR3 is TGTGCCAGCAGTTTCGGGGGGACCCCGTACTTC.

In this sample, this clonotype turned up many times. This rearrangement joins TRBV4-2 to TRBJ2-7; D remains ambiguous. V dropped 3 bases and J dropped 0 bases, with 18 bases sitting between them. The germline V gene has CDR1 LGHNA and CDR2 YNFKEQ. The CDR3 consists of 17 residues. The CDR3 coding sequence is TGTGCCAGCAGCCACGCATTTCTGGGGAAAGGCTCCTACGAGCAGTACTTC. Its translation is CASSHAFLGKGSYEQYF.

This clonotype was counted ten times or more. The rearrangement uses TRBV11-1 and TRBJ2-7; a weak D match, TRBD2 (6 bases). The CDR3 covers 16 residues. Germline values: CDR1 SGHAT, CDR2 FQDESV (reference sequence). The V end lost 5 bases, the J end lost 3 bases, and 20 bases lay between the germline ends. CDR3: CASSPRVLEGIYEQYF. In DNA, the CDR3 is TGTGCCAGCAGCCCCCGGGTGCTGGAGGGCATCTACGAGCAGTACTTC.

This clonotype has more than one count but fewer than ten. This sequence may be a read error, since a much larger clone differs from it by one base. V is TRBV6-1 and J is TRBJ2-7; 7 positions match TRBD1. V dropped 6 bases and J dropped 3; count of bases not matched to a gene: 14. The germline V gene encodes CDR1 MNHNS and CDR2 SASEGT. The CDR3 loop spans 16 amino acids. The CDR3 DNA is TGTGCCAGCAGGCTACTGACAGGGAACGGTGGCTACGAGCAGTACTTC. As protein: CASRLLTGNGGYEQYF.

This clonotype was seen repeatedly, ten times or more. V is TRBV20-1 and J is TRBJ2-2, with no clear D. CDR3 length: 12 residues. Trimming shortened V by 6 bases and J by 4 bases, and 9 bases separated the two germline ends. Germline V gene sequence: CDR1 DFQATT, CDR2 SNEGSKA (reference sequence). CDR3 coding DNA: TGCAGTGCCCCCCTCCTCACCGGGGAGCTGTTTTTT. Amino acid sequence: CSAPLLTGELFF.

Many counts were recorded for this clonotype. The chain employs TRBV28 and TRBJ1-5; D is unresolved. V shed 6 bases and J shed 10 bases, with 28 bases lying between them. The CDR3 totals 17 residues. Germline V gene lookup returns CDR1 MDHEN and CDR2 SYDVKM. The chain's CDR3 is CASSFQLVTVSSGPQHF. In nucleotides, the CDR3 is TGTGCCAGCAGCTTCCAATTGGTGACGGTCTCATCAGGACCCCAGCATTTT.

To note about this clonotype: A read error may be the cause here, since a much bigger clone is one base away. V gene TRBV4-3 combines with J gene TRBJ2-2; tentatively, D is TRBD2 (5 bases). This CDR3 is 14 amino acids long. Germline V CDR1 and CDR2: LGHNA, YSLEER. The CDR3 spells CASSPQVVAGELVF. For the CDR3, the DNA is TGCGCCAGCAGCCCTCAGGTTGTCGCCGGGGAGCTGGTTTTT.